The rows below give T cell receptor beta chains drawn from one sample of a study of T-cell reconstitution after alpha-beta-depleted transplantation in children. Each CDR3 protein gets one entry after TCRdb re-called the PCR reads with MiXCR. The sample holds over 200,000 distinct CDR3 sequences, roughly 11% seen once. Specimen: PBMCs, collected before TCRalphabeta/CD19-depleted stem cell transplant. Every receptor here comes from a child under three years old with acute myeloid leukemia, due to receive a stem cell transplant. The CDR3 runs from the conserved cysteine through the conserved F or W. D genes are given only for firm matches. Some rows mark clone size as missing; the rest say once, few, many or name a class of expanded clone.

j_call	v_call	clone_size	cdr3_length	d_call	cdr3_aa	cdr3_nt
TRBJ1-2	TRBV6-1	many	13	NA	CASSEAGNYGYTF	TGTGCCAGCAGTGAAGCAGGGAACTATGGCTACACCTTC
TRBJ2-3	TRBV6-1	many	16	NA	CASSRGGGSFPDTQYF	TGTGCCAGCAGTAGGGGGGGAGGGAGTTTTCCAGATACGCAGTATTTT
TRBJ2-3	TRBV9	many	17	NA	CASSDPRLVDGTDTQYF	TGTGCCAGCAGCGACCCAAGACTAGTCGACGGTACAGATACGCAGTATTTT
TRBJ2-1	TRBV10-3	many	13	NA	CAIRHSGTNEQFF	TGTGCCATCCGTCACAGCGGGACAAATGAGCAGTTCTTC
TRBJ2-1	TRBV7-9	many	16	TRBD2	CASSLGLADSYNEQFF	TGTGCCAGCAGCCTAGGACTAGCGGACTCCTACAATGAGCAGTTCTTC
TRBJ2-1	TRBV12-3/TRBV12-4	many	13	TRBD2	CASSFGASGGSTF	TGTGCCAGCAGTTTTGGGGCTAGCGGGGGGTCTACCTTC
TRBJ2-6	TRBV7-6	many	18	NA	CASSGALRVYSGANVLTF	TGTGCCAGCAGTGGCGCGCTGCGGGTCTACTCTGGGGCCAACGTCCTGACTTTC
TRBJ1-2	TRBV20-1	many	12	NA	CSARGQAYGYTF	TGCAGTGCTAGAGGACAGGCTTATGGCTACACCTTC
TRBJ2-2	TRBV5-1	NA	14	NA	CASSQMMGTGELFF	TGCGCCAGCAGCCAGATGATGGGTACCGGGGAGCTGTTTTTT
TRBJ1-1	TRBV30	many	13	NA	CAWSVRANTEAFF	TGTGCCTGGAGTGTACGAGCGAACACTGAAGCTTTCTTT
TRBJ2-1	TRBV4-2	many	12	NA	CASSKGLSEQFF	TGTGCCAGCAGCAAGGGACTTTCTGAGCAGTTCTTC
TRBJ2-2	TRBV7-3	many	14	NA	CASTRATNTGELFF	TGTGCCAGCACTCGGGCGACGAACACCGGGGAGCTGTTTTTT
TRBJ2-2	TRBV27	many	15	NA	CASSLRRGLTGELFF	TGTGCCAGCAGTTTACGGAGGGGTCTCACCGGGGAGCTGTTTTTT
TRBJ2-2	TRBV18	many	14	NA	CASSWAPGAGELFF	TGTGCCAGCTCTTGGGCCCCAGGCGCCGGGGAGCTGTTTTTT
TRBJ1-1	TRBV4-1	many	15	NA	CASSQIGKGSTEAFF	TGCGCCAGCAGCCAAATAGGGAAGGGAAGCACTGAAGCTTTCTTT
TRBJ2-5	TRBV11-2	NA	13	NA	CASNHRAQETQYF	TGTGCCAGCAACCACAGGGCCCAAGAGACCCAGTACTTC
TRBJ2-1	TRBV6-2/TRBV6-3	many	13	NA	CASSYPNGYEQFF	TGTGCCAGCAGTTACCCTAACGGGTATGAGCAGTTCTTC
TRBJ2-3	TRBV2	many	14	NA	CASTPGLRTDTQYF	TGTGCCAGCACCCCGGGACTTCGCACAGATACGCAGTATTTT
TRBJ2-2	TRBV6-1	NA	16	NA	CASSERQGGWSGELFF	TGTGCCAGCAGTGAGCGACAGGGAGGTTGGTCCGGGGAGCTGTTTTTT
TRBJ1-2	TRBV7-8	many	15	NA	CASSLTGNLDYGYTF	TGTGCCAGCAGCCTCACAGGGAACCTTGACTATGGCTACACCTTC
TRBJ2-2	TRBV2	NA	13	NA	CASRRQDTGELFF	TGTGCCAGCAGAAGACAGGACACCGGGGAGCTGTTTTTT
TRBJ2-2	TRBV7-9	many	16	TRBD2	CASSYLSGILTGELFF	TGTGCCAGCAGTTACCTTAGCGGGATACTCACCGGGGAGCTGTTTTTT
TRBJ2-7	TRBV28	many	12	NA	CASNRLGAGWYF	TGTGCCAGCAATCGACTGGGTGCAGGATGGTACTTC
TRBJ2-1	TRBV7-9	many	15	NA	CASSLPHTSYHEQFF	TGTGCCAGCAGCTTACCCCACACTAGCTACCATGAGCAGTTCTTC
TRBJ1-1	TRBV4-1	many	15	NA	CASSQVRASNTEAFF	TGCGCCAGCAGCCAAGTACGGGCTTCGAACACTGAAGCTTTCTTT
TRBJ2-7	TRBV15	few	13	NA	CATRERGGYEQYF	TGTGCCACCAGGGAAAGAGGGGGCTACGAGCAGTACTTC
TRBJ2-2	TRBV5-1	few	13	TRBD1	CASSTGDTGELFF	TGCGCCAGCAGCACAGGGGACACCGGGGAGCTGTTTTTT
TRBJ2-1	TRBV28	NA	13	NA	CASKAPLSNEQFF	TGTGCCAGCAAGGCTCCGTTGAGCAATGAGCAGTTCTTC
TRBJ2-1	TRBV7-9	many	14	TRBD2	CASSQRERSDEQFF	TGTGCCAGCAGCCAGCGGGAGCGTTCCGATGAGCAGTTCTTC
TRBJ2-7	TRBV29-1	many	12	TRBD1	CSAWTGLHEQYF	TGCAGCGCCTGGACAGGGCTTCACGAGCAGTACTTC
TRBJ1-2	TRBV5-4	few	19	NA	CASSSPGGPGAAPLYGYTF	TGTGCCAGCAGCTCGCCGGGGGGTCCAGGGGCCGCACCTTTATATGGCTACACCTTC
TRBJ1-2	TRBV12-3/TRBV12-4	NA	13	TRBD1	CASRLGQSGGYTF	TGTGCCAGCAGGTTGGGACAGTCGGGAGGCTACACCTTC
TRBJ1-1	TRBV5-1	many	18	NA	CASSPRPGGRGVNTEAFF	TGCGCCAGCAGCCCCCGCCCCGGAGGCCGCGGGGTGAACACTGAAGCTTTCTTT
TRBJ2-5	TRBV12-3/TRBV12-4	many	14	NA	CASSLGARKETQYF	TGTGCCAGCAGCCTAGGGGCCAGGAAAGAGACCCAGTACTTC
TRBJ2-4	TRBV10-2	few	19	TRBD2	CASSEAGISGRGAKNIQYF	TGCGCCAGCAGTGAGGCGGGTATTAGCGGGAGGGGAGCCAAAAACATTCAGTACTTC
TRBJ2-3	TRBV29-1	many	14	NA	CSVRVGGVADTQYF	TGCAGCGTTAGGGTAGGCGGAGTAGCAGATACGCAGTATTTT
TRBJ2-2	TRBV4-1	many	16	TRBD1	CASRGQGKMVPGELFF	TGCGCCAGCAGGGGACAGGGGAAGATGGTACCCGGGGAGCTGTTTTTT
TRBJ2-7	TRBV7-9	NA	14	NA	CASSLAFGIYEQYF	TGTGCCAGCAGCTTAGCGTTTGGGATCTACGAGCAGTACTTC
TRBJ2-1	TRBV5-4	NA	15	TRBD2	CASSLKRGFINEQFF	TGTGCCAGCAGCTTGAAGCGGGGCTTCATCAATGAGCAGTTCTTC
TRBJ1-5	TRBV5-1	many	16	NA	CASSPAAGGMNQPQHF	TGCGCCAGCAGCCCAGCGGCGGGCGGAATGAATCAGCCCCAGCATTTT